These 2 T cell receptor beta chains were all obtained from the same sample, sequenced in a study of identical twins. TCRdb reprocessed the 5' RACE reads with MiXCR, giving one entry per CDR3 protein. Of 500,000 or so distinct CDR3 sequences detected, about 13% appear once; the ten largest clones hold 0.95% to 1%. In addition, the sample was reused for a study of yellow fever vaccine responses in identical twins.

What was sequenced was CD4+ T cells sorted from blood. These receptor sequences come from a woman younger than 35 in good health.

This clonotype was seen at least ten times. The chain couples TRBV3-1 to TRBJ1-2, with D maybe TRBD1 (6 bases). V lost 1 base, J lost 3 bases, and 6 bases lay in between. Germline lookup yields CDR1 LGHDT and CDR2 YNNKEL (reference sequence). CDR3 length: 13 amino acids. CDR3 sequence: CASSQGQDYGYTF. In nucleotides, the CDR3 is TGTGCCAGCAGCCAAGGACAGGACTATGGCTACACCTTC.

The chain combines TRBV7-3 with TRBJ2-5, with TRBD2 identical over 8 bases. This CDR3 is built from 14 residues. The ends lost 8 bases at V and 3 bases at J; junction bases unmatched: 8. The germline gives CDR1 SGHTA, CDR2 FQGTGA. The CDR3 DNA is TGTGCCAGCGGTCCCGGGACTAGTAAAGAGACCCAGTACTTC. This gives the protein CASGPGTSKETQYF.